A selection of T cell receptor beta chains follows, all from one sample in a study of blood T cells in healthy people across ages. Using its own MiXCR run on the 5' RACE reads, TCRdb lists one record per CDR3 protein. The table has hundreds of thousands of distinct CDR3 sequences, approximately 50% seen once; the top ten hold 30% to 40%. Sequencing was performed on blood. These receptors were taken from a woman aged 55-75 years in good health. Both conserved end residues are part of each CDR3. The order of the fields is CDR3 protein, CDR3 DNA, V gene, D gene, clone size, J gene. The D gene is left open where the match is weak. Clone sizes are given selectively: once, few, many, or a class where the clone is expanded.

CASSFLTSAETQYF TGTGCCAGCAGTTTTTTGACTAGCGCGGAGACCCAGTACTTC TRBV12-3/TRBV12-4 TRBD2 NA TRBJ2-5
CASSLSGGEQFF TGTGCCAGCAGTCTCAGCGGGGGCGAGCAGTTCTTC TRBV7-2 TRBD2 many TRBJ2-1
CASSQEEGNSPLHF TGTGCCAGCAGCCAAGAGGAGGGTAATTCACCCCTCCACTTT TRBV3-1 NA few TRBJ1-6
CATSGQGARDTQYF TGTGCCACCAGTGGCCAGGGGGCGCGAGATACGCAGTATTTT TRBV24-1 TRBD1 few TRBJ2-3
CAISEVQAAYGYTF TGTGCCATCAGTGAGGTACAGGCTGCGTATGGCTACACCTTC TRBV10-3 NA few TRBJ1-2
CASSLLTSGRMNEQFF TGCGCCAGCAGCTTGTTGACTAGCGGGAGGATGAATGAGCAGTTCTTC TRBV5-1 TRBD2 NA TRBJ2-1
CASSDEWGQGSSYNEQFF TGTGCCAGTAGTGACGAGTGGGGACAGGGGAGCTCCTACAATGAGCAGTTCTTC TRBV25-1 TRBD1 NA TRBJ2-1
CASSSYLKGGRDGYTF TGTGCCAGCAGCTCGTACCTCAAAGGGGGACGGGATGGCTACACCTTC TRBV7-9 NA few TRBJ1-2
CASSANRLNEQFF TGTGCCAGCAGCGCCAACCGCCTTAATGAGCAGTTCTTC TRBV7-8 NA few TRBJ2-1
CASTREFGNEQFF TGTGCCAGCACGCGGGAGTTTGGCAATGAGCAGTTCTTC TRBV12-3/TRBV12-4 TRBD2 NA TRBJ2-1
CASSYRGVHGANVLTF TGTGCCAGCAGTTACAGGGGAGTTCATGGGGCCAACGTCCTGACTTTC TRBV6-2/TRBV6-3 NA NA TRBJ2-6
CASSRQTGTGETQYF TGTGCCAGCAGCCGACAAACAGGGACGGGTGAGACCCAGTACTTC TRBV4-2 NA NA TRBJ2-5
CASSVTSGTNTGELFF TGTGCCAGCAGCGTCACTAGCGGGACGAACACCGGGGAGCTGTTTTTT TRBV9 TRBD2 few TRBJ2-2
CASSESVYEQYF TGTGCCAGCAGTGAATCGGTGTACGAGCAGTACTTC TRBV6-1 NA few TRBJ2-7
CASSFYICSARSGLAVTTDTQYF NA TRBV11-2 NA NA TRBJ2-3
CASSLTGTENQPQHF TGCGCCAGCAGCTTGACCGGGACAGAGAATCAGCCCCAGCATTTT TRBV5-1 TRBD1 NA TRBJ1-5
CSATLWTSGRNEQFF TGCAGTGCTACCCTTTGGACTAGCGGGAGGAATGAGCAGTTCTTC TRBV20-1 TRBD2 NA TRBJ2-1
CASSLGSGIIEAFF TGCGCCAGCAGCTTAGGTTCAGGCATCATTGAAGCTTTCTTT TRBV5-1 NA NA TRBJ1-1
CASKLKDTQYF TGTGCCAGCAAACTCAAGGATACGCAGTATTTT TRBV6-5 NA few TRBJ2-3
CASNQWRQSGQETYEQYF TGTGCCAGCAACCAATGGAGGCAATCGGGACAGGAGACTTACGAGCAGTACTTC TRBV4-2 TRBD1 NA TRBJ2-7
CSVEKAFYRSMNTEAFF TGCAGCGTTGAAAAAGCCTTCTACAGGAGTATGAACACTGAAGCTTTCTTT TRBV29-1 NA few TRBJ1-1
CASSSRWAGDPGVNYGYTF TGTGCCAGCAGCTCAAGGTGGGCCGGCGACCCAGGGGTTAACTATGGCTACACCTTC TRBV4-2 NA NA TRBJ1-2
CASSFGTGTIEQYF TGTGCCAGCAGCTTTGGGACAGGGACGATCGAGCAGTACTTC TRBV3-1 TRBD1 few TRBJ2-7
CASSSGTTSSRELFF TGTGCCAGCAGCTCGGGGACTACCAGTTCTAGGGAGCTGTTTTTT TRBV7-2 TRBD2 once TRBJ2-2
CASSPRTGLHEQYF TGTGCCAGCAGCCCTAGGACAGGGCTCCACGAGCAGTACTTC TRBV27 TRBD1 few TRBJ2-7
CASSLGGSFSYEQYF TGTGCCAGCAGCTTAGGGGGGAGTTTCTCCTACGAGCAGTACTTC TRBV7-3 NA NA TRBJ2-7
CASRAQGSYNSPLHF TGCGCCAGCAGAGCTCAGGGATCCTATAATTCACCCCTCCACTTT TRBV10-2 NA NA TRBJ1-6
CSVPGGEQFF TGCAGCGTCCCCGGGGGAGAGCAGTTCTTC TRBV29-1 NA few TRBJ2-1
CASSYQKLAGTMRTGELFF TGTGCCAGCAGTTACCAGAAACTAGCGGGGACTATGAGGACCGGGGAGCTGTTTTTT TRBV6-2/TRBV6-3 TRBD2 few TRBJ2-2
CSARRTSGRSSYNEQFF TGCAGTGCTAGACGAACTAGCGGGAGGAGCTCCTACAATGAGCAGTTCTTC TRBV20-1 TRBD2 few TRBJ2-1
CATSSLQETQYF TGTGCCACCAGCAGTCTCCAAGAGACCCAGTACTTC TRBV15 NA NA TRBJ2-5
CASSLYGQGAREQYF TGTGCCAGCAGCTTATATGGACAGGGGGCGAGGGAGCAGTACTTC TRBV13 TRBD1 NA TRBJ2-7
CATTTRGPNSPPHF TGTGCCACCACGACCAGGGGTCCTAATTCACCCCCCCACTTT TRBV15 NA NA TRBJ1-6
CSTPRQGLEQFF TGCAGTACCCCAAGACAGGGGCTTGAGCAGTTCTTC TRBV20-1 TRBD1 NA TRBJ2-1
CASSLNWVASDTQYF TGTGCCAGCAGTTTAAATTGGGTAGCGTCTGATACGCAGTATTTT TRBV28 NA NA TRBJ2-3
CSVVAGGTDTQYF TGCAGCGTTGTTGCGGGAGGGACAGATACGCAGTATTTT TRBV29-1 TRBD2 NA TRBJ2-3
CASRPRGAVRSGANVLTF TGTGCCAGCAGGCCAAGGGGGGCTGTAAGATCTGGGGCCAACGTCCTGACTTTC TRBV12-3/TRBV12-4 NA NA TRBJ2-6
CASSQEGAATEQYF TGCGCCAGCAGCCAAGAAGGAGCAGCTACCGAGCAGTACTTC TRBV4-3 NA NA TRBJ2-7
CASIGLAGARETQYF TGTGCCAGCATCGGGTTAGCGGGAGCTCGGGAGACCCAGTACTTC TRBV6-2/TRBV6-3 TRBD2 few TRBJ2-5
CASRTIDTQYF TGTGCCAGCAGGACGATAGATACGCAGTATTTT TRBV6-2/TRBV6-3 NA NA TRBJ2-3